This TCR beta chain was captured by sequencing in a study of T cell repertoires in cytomegalovirus infection. Study-level background: Recently identified HLA-C-restricted CMV epitopes were used, and well-studied HLA-B-restricted CMV epitopes were used as well. Matching HLA type, along with CMV infection, was indicated by public TCR beta signatures.

On this clonotype itself: What it binds is not known.

Broader study findings: Dominant in the ex vivo response were TCR beta clonotypes restricted by HLA-C and specific for CMV. Carriage of CMV together with the relevant HLA was identifiable through cumulative public TCR beta family frequency.

This CDR3 spans 13 amino acids. Germline values: CDR1 MRHNA, CDR2 SNTAGT. The V gene end was trimmed by 6 bases and the J gene end by 6 bases; junction bases not matched to a gene: 5. TCRdb processed the reads anew with MiXCR; each CDR3 protein has one entry. The table has a few hundred thousand distinct CDR3 sequences, 29% seen once. This clonotype originated in a human donor in good health (CMV status not recorded). Some clones in this sample may be carry-over from other donors' samples. This sequence joins TRBV6-4 and TRBJ1-1; 9 bases line up with TRBD1. The starting material was cultured PBMCs, obtained from culture after CMV antigen stimulation. In DNA, the CDR3 is TGTGCCAGCAGAAGAGACAGGGGGGCTGAAGCTTTCTTT. Amino acids: CASRRDRGAEAFF.